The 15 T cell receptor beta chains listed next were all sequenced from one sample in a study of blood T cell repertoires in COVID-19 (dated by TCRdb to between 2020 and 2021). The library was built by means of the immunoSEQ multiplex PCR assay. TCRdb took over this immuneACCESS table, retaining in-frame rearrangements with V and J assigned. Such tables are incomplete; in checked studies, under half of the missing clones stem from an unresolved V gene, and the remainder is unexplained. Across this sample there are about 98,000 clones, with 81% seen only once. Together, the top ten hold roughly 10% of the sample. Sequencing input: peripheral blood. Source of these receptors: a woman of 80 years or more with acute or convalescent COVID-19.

CDR3 protein: CASSLLHSGGGQETQYF. DNA of the CDR3: TGTGCCAGCAGTTTACTACATAGCGGGGGGGGCCAAGAGACCCAGTACTTC. The V and J genes are TRBV28 and TRBJ2-5; 11 nucleotides agree with TRBD2. The V segment lost 2 bases and the J segment 1 base; nucleotides outside the gene matches: 6. The CDR3 is 17 amino acids. The V gene's germline CDR1 is MDHEN and CDR2 SYDVKM.

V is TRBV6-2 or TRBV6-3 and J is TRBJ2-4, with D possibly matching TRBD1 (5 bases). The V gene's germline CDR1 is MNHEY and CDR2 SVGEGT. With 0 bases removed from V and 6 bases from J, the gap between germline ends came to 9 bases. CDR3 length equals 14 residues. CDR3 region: CASSYSGQGNIQYF. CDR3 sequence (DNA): TGTGCCAGCAGTTACTCAGGGCAGGGAAACATTCAGTACTTC.

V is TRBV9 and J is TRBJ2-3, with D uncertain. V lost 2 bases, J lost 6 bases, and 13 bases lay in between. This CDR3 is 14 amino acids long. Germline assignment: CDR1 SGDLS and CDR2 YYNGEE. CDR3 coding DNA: TGTGCCAGCAGCGTTATTTCGACTGAGGATACGCAGTATTTT. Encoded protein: CASSVISTEDTQYF.

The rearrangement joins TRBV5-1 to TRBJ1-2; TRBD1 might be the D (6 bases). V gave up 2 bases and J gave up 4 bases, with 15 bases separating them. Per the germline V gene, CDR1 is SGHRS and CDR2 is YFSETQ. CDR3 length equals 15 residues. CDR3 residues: CASSLTGTPRYGYTF. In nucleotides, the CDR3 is TGCGCCAGCAGCTTAACAGGGACCCCCCGCTATGGCTACACCTTC. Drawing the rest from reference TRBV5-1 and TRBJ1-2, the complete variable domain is KAGVTQTPRYLIKTRGQQVTLSCSPISGHRSVSWYQQTPGQGLQFLFEYFSETQRNKGNFPGRFSGRQFSNSRSEMNVSTLELGDSALYLCASSLTGTPRYGYTFGSGTRLTVV.

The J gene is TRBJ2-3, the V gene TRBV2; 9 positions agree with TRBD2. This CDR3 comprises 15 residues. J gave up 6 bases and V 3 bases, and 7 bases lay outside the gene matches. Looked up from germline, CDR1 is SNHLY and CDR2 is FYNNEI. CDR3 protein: CASSDGASGVDTQYF. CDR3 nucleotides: TGTGCCAGCAGTGATGGGGCTAGCGGGGTTGATACGCAGTATTTT. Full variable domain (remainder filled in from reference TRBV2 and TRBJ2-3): EPEVTQTPSHQVTQMGQEVILRCVPISNHLYFYWYRQILGQKVEFLVSFYNNEISEKSEIFDDQFSVERPDGSNFTLKIRSTKLEDSAMYFCASSDGASGVDTQYFGPGTRLTVL.

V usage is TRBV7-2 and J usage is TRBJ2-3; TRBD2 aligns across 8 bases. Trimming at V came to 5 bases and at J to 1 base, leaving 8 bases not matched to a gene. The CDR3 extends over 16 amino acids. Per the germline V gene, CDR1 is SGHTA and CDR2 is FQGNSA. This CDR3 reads CASSPVGAGGTDTQYF. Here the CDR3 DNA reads TGTGCCAGCAGCCCCGTCGGAGCGGGGGGCACAGATACGCAGTATTTT.

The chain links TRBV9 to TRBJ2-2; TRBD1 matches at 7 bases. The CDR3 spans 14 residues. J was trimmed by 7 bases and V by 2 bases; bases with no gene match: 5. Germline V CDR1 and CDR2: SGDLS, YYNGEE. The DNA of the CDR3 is TGTGCCAGCAGCGTCACTACAGGGGACGGGGAGCTGTTTTTT. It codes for CASSVTTGDGELFF. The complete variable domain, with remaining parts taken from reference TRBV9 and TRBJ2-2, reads DSGVTQTPKHLITATGQRVTLRCSPRSGDLSVYWYQQSLDQGLQFLIQYYNGEERAKGNILERFSAQQFPDLHSELNLSSLELGDSALYFCASSVTTGDGELFFGEGSRLTVL.

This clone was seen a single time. The DNA for the CDR3 is TGTGCCAGCAGCTTATTGGCAGGGGATGAAAAACTGTTTTTT. Residues: CASSLLAGDEKLFF. The J gene is TRBJ1-4, the V gene TRBV11-2, with D maybe TRBD1 (6 bases). The germline V and J ends were trimmed by 2 bases and 6 bases, with 10 bases remaining between them. The CDR3 runs to 14 residues. CDR1 is SGHAT and CDR2 is FQNNGV in the germline V gene.

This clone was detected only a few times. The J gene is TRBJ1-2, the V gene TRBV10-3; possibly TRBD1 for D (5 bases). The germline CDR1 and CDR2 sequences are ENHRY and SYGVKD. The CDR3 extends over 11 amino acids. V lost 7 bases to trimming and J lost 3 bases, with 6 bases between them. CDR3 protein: CAIKQDYGYTF. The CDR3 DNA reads TGTGCCATCAAACAGGACTATGGCTACACCTTC.

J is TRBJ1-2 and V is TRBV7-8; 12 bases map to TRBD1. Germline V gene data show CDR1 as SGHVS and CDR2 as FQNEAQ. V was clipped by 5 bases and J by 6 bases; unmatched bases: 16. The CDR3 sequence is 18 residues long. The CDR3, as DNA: TGTGCCAGCAGCGGTCAGGGACAGGGGGCTTCTTTCAACGATGGCTACACCTTC. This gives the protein CASSGQGQGASFNDGYTF.

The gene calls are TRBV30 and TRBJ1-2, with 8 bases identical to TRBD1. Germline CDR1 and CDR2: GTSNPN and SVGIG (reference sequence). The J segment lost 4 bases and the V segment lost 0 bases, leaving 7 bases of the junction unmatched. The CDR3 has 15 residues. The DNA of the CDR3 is TGTGCCTGGAGTGTACCCCTTGGACAGGGCTATGGCTACACCTTC. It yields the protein CAWSVPLGQGYGYTF.

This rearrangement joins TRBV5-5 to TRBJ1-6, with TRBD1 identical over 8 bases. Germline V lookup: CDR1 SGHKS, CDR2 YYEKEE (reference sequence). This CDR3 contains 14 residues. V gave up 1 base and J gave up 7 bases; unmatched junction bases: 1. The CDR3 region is CASSLRTGNSPLHF. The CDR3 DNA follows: TGTGCCAGCAGCTTGAGGACAGGGAATTCACCCCTCCACTTT.

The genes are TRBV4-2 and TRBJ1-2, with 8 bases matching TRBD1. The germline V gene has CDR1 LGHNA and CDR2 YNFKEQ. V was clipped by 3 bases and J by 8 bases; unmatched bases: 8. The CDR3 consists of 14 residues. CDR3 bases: TGTGCCAGCAGCCACGAGGACAGGGTCAACGGCTACACCTTC. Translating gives CASSHEDRVNGYTF.

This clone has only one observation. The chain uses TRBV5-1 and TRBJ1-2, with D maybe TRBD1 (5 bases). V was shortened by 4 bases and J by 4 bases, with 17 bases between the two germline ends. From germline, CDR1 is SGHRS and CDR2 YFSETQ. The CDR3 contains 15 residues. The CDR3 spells CASSQGVGQSYGYTF. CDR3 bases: TGCGCCAGCAGCCAGGGTGTAGGGCAGAGCTATGGCTACACCTTC.

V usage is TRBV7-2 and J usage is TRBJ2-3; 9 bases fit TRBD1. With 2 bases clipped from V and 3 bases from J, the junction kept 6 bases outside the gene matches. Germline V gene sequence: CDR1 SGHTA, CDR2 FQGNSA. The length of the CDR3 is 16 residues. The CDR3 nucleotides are TGTGCCAGCAGCTTAAACCCGGGACAGGGAACAGATACGCAGTATTTT. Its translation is CASSLNPGQGTDTQYF.